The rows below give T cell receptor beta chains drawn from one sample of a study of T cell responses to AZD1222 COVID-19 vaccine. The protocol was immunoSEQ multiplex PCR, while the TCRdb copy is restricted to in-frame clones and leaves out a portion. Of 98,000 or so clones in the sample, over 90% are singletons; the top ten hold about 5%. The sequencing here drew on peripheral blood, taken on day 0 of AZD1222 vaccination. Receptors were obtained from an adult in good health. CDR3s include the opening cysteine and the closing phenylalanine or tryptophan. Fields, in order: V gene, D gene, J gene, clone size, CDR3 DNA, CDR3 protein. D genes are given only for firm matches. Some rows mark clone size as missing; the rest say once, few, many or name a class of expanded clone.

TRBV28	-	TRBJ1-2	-	TGTGCCAGCACCCAGGGGCGGGGGAATAGTGGCTACACCTTC	CASTQGRGNSGYTF
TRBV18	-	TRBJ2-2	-	TGTGCCAGCTCACCAAGCAGGGGCGCGAACACCGGGGAGCTGTTTTTT	CASSPSRGANTGELFF
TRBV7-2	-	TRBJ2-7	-	TGTGCCAGCAGCTTCGGCAGGACCGACGAGCAGTACTTC	CASSFGRTDEQYF
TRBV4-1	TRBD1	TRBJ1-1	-	TGCGCCAGCAGCCTGGGACAGGTCGACACTGAAGCTTTCTTT	CASSLGQVDTEAFF
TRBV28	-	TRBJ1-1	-	TGTGCCAGCACTATTAACAGACGAGTCACTGAAGCTTTCTTT	CASTINRRVTEAFF
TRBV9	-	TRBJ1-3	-	TGTGCCAGCAGCCCCCCAGGCCTCACCGGGGGAAACACCATATATTTT	CASSPPGLTGGNTIYF
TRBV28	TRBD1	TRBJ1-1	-	TGTGCCAGCAGTTCCCGGGACAGGCCTCGTACTGAAGCTTTCTTT	CASSSRDRPRTEAFF
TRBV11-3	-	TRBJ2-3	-	TGTGCCAGCAGCTTAGTTGCAGGCGGCGCAGATACGCAGTATTTT	CASSLVAGGADTQYF
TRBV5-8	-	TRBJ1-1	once	TGTGCCAGCAGCTTGGGCACAAGGGGCACTGAAGCTTTCTTT	CASSLGTRGTEAFF
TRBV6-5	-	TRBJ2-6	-	TGTGCCAGCGCCGGGGCCTCTGGGGCCAACGTCCTGACTTTC	CASAGASGANVLTF
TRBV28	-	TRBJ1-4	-	TGTGCCAGCAGTTCGTACCCGGGGGAGGCTATGGAAAAACTGTTTTTT	CASSSYPGEAMEKLFF
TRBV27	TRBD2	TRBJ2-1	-	TGTGCCAGCAGCAGCGGGAATAATGAGCAGTTCTTC	CASSSGNNEQFF
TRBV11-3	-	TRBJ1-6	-	TGTGCCAGCAGCCAAGACGGAAATTCACCCCTCCACTTT	CASSQDGNSPLHF
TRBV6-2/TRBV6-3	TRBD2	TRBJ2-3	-	TGTGCCAGCAGTTACCTAGCGGGGGTCACAGATACGCAGTATTTT	CASSYLAGVTDTQYF
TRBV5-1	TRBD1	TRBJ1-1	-	TGCGCCAGCAGCCCGACAGGGGTGGGCACTGAAGCTTTCTTT	CASSPTGVGTEAFF
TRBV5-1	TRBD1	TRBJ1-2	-	TGCGCCAGCAGCCCGAACAGGGGGATAGGCTACACCTTC	CASSPNRGIGYTF
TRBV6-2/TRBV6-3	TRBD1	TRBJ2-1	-	TGTGCCAGCAGTTACCGACAGGGGCGAACCTACAATGAGCAGTTCTTC	CASSYRQGRTYNEQFF
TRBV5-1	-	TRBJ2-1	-	TGCGCCAGCAGCTTGGTCAACCAGCGATATCGCTACAATGAGCAGTTCTTC	CASSLVNQRYRYNEQFF
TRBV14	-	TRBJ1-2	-	TGTGCCAGCAGCCAAGAAGTCGGGGGGAATGGCTACACCTTC	CASSQEVGGNGYTF
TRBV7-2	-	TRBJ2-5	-	TGTGCCAGCAGCTTATTGGGACTGACAGAGACCCAGTACTTC	CASSLLGLTETQYF
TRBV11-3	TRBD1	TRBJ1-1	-	TGTGCCAGCAAAGACAGGGATGACACTGAAGCTTTCTTT	CASKDRDDTEAFF
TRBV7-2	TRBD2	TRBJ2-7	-	TGTGCCAGCAGCCTCGCAACTAGCGCCTCCTACGAGCAGTACTTC	CASSLATSASYEQYF
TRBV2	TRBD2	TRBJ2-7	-	TGTGCCAGCAGTAGACTAGCGGGTAGCTCCTACGAGCAGTACTTC	CASSRLAGSSYEQYF
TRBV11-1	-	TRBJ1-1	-	TGTGCCAGCAGCTGGACTCAGGGTCTGTGGACTGAAGCTTTCTTT	CASSWTQGLWTEAFF
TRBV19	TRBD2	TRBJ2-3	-	TGTGCCAGTAGTACCACCACGAGCGGGAGAGGGGATACGCAGTATTTT	CASSTTTSGRGDTQYF
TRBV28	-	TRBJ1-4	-	TGTGCCAGCACCCAATCCACAGCCGGCGCAGAAAAACTGTTTTTT	CASTQSTAGAEKLFF
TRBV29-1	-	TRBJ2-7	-	TGCAGTGTTAGACAGGTCGACCCCTACGAGCAGTACTTC	CSVRQVDPYEQYF
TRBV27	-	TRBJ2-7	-	TGTGCCAGCAGTTTACGAGGGGGAAGGGAGCAGTACTTC	CASSLRGGREQYF
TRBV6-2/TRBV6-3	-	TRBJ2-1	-	TGTGCCAGCAGTTACTCGACCGAATCCAATGAGCAGTTCTTC	CASSYSTESNEQFF
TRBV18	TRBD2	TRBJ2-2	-	TGTGCCAGCTCCCCGGGTAGCGGGAGAAACGCGAACACCGGGGAGCTGTTTTTT	CASSPGSGRNANTGELFF
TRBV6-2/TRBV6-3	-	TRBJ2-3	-	TGTGCCAGCAGTCAGGGGTTGGCAGATACGCAGTATTTT	CASSQGLADTQYF